This entry features one T cell receptor (beta chain) sequence. Using immunoSEQ multiplex PCR, the repertoire was profiled, and TCRdb retains in-frame clones only, with some absent. The table shows some 270,000 clones, with 90% occurring only once. These data originate in a study of blood T cell repertoires in COVID-19. Germline V CDR1 and CDR2: SNHLY, FYNNEI. Germline trimming cut 4 bases from V and 6 bases from J; bases unmatched to any gene: 6. The CDR3 totals 15 residues. Input material: peripheral blood. The chain carries TRBV2 and TRBJ1-4; 9 bases are shared with TRBD1. This clonotype was sampled from an older woman with COVID-19, enrolled during active disease. CDR3: CASSVLTGGDEKLFF. The CDR3 DNA reads as TGTGCCAGCAGTGTATTAACAGGGGGCGATGAAAAACTGTTTTTT.